The clone carrying this T cell receptor beta chain was found many times. Its specificity is not known. In TCRdb, the 5' RACE reads were re-called with MiXCR into one record per CDR3 protein. The sample has about 37,000 distinct CDR3 sequences, about 9.9% seen once. The data were obtained in a study of neurological immune-mediated disorders. Study results and caveats: Healthy controls had more TCR clonal expansion than multiple sclerosis, which showed the least, whereas HTLV-1-associated myelopathy showed the most.

Libraries from sorted cells used 900,000 to 1,000,000 T cells (CD4+ or CD8+). The trim removed 2 bases at V and 6 bases at J, leaving 4 bases unmatched. This CDR3 region has 15 residues. Material for sequencing was CD4+ T cells from blood. This TCR derives from a woman in her 30s with HTLV-1-associated myelopathy (HAM/TSP). The chain couples TRBV12-3 or TRBV12-4 to TRBJ1-6; 7 bases agree with TRBD1. The CDR3 DNA reads as TGTGCCAGCAGTTTATTTCGGGACAGTAATTCACCCCTCCACTTT. Translation gives CASSLFRDSNSPLHF.